A selection of T cell receptor beta chains follows, all from one sample in a study of molecular identifiers for immune sequencing clone quantification. Using its own MiXCR run on the PCR reads, TCRdb lists one record per CDR3 protein. The sample records approximately 590,000 distinct CDR3 sequences, roughly 23% being singletons. The sequencing input was naive CD8+ T cells from blood, with Jurkat cell RNA spiked in. The receptors stem from a human donor in good health. Some libraries in this study had Jurkat cell RNA spiked in. Both conserved end residues are trimmed from each CDR3.

TRBJ2-3 | TRBV27 | ASSLAPGNTQY
TRBJ1-4 | TRBV6-6 | ASSRGRSEEKLF
TRBJ2-7 | TRBV20-1 | SAVGTGSYEQY
TRBJ2-2 | TRBV19 | ASNPPTGRGTGELF
TRBJ2-7 | TRBV7-6 | ASSLTDSPGHVQY
TRBJ2-3 | TRBV9 | ASSKTTDTQY
TRBJ1-2 | TRBV15 | ATSRDRRANYGYT
TRBJ2-7 | TRBV7-9 | ASSILAWRGTSYEQY
TRBJ2-5 | TRBV7-9 | ASSQTSDQETQY
TRBJ2-7 | TRBV7-9 | ASSLWDRSYEQY